This TCR beta chain was identified during a study of lung T cells in sarcoidosis with Löfgren's syndrome. This clonotype was counted at least ten times. TCRdb re-derived calls from the reads in MiXCR, one entry per CDR3 protein. The top ten clones hold under 3% of a sample with 60,000 to 70,000 distinct CDR3 sequences, approximately 22% of them seen once. The source is a human donor with sarcoidosis (Löfgren's syndrome or another form), or a control subject (not recorded which). The sequenced sample was CD4+ T cells from PBMCs.

CDR3 DNA sequence: TGTGCCAGCGGGGGTGGGGCTTTCTTT. It translates to CASGGGAFF. The gene calls are TRBV6-1 and TRBJ1-1; possibly TRBD1 for D (5 bases). The V end was cut by 8 bases, the J end by 11 bases, with 9 bases between. The germline gives CDR1 MNHNS, CDR2 SASEGT. The CDR3 is 9 amino acids.